The 23 T cell receptor beta chains below were found in one sample sequenced in a study of CD8 T cells in ankylosing spondylitis. TCRdb processed the 5' RACE reads anew with MiXCR; each CDR3 protein has one entry. The table has 150,000 to 200,000 distinct CDR3 sequences, around a third seen once; the top ten hold over 5.5%. Source material: synovial fluid, either unsorted or a sorted T cell fraction (not recorded which). These receptors originate from a male donor with ankylosing spondylitis.

This chain connects TRBV2 to TRBJ1-6; D might be TRBD1 (5 bases). The CDR3 covers 13 residues. V shed 7 bases and J shed 7 bases, with 11 bases lying between them. The germline gives CDR1 SNHLY, CDR2 FYNNEI. For the CDR3, the DNA is TGTGCCAGCATTTCTGGGGGGAATTCACCCCTCCACTTT. This translates into CASISGGNSPLHF.

J is TRBJ2-1 and V is TRBV2, with D tentatively TRBD1 (6 bases). The CDR3 loop spans 13 amino acids. The V gene lost 6 bases and the J gene lost 5 bases, with 11 bases spanning the gap. Germline assignment: CDR1 SNHLY and CDR2 FYNNEI. CDR3 nucleotide sequence: TGTGCCAGCAGCGAGGACAGTAACAATGAGCAGTTCTTC. Amino acids: CASSEDSNNEQFF.

A few counts support this clonotype. V gene TRBV7-2 combines with J gene TRBJ2-7; D is unclear. Germline V gives CDR1 SGHTA, CDR2 FQGNSA. V was cut by 1 base and J by 6 bases, with 7 bases left in between. This CDR3 contains 12 residues. CDR3 in amino acids: CASSLVYAEQYF. Written as DNA, the CDR3 is TGTGCCAGCAGCTTAGTTTATGCCGAGCAGTACTTC.

The chain employs TRBV7-3 and TRBJ2-1, with TRBD2 matching 10 bases. The CDR3 runs 22 residues. The V gene's germline CDR1 is SGHTA and CDR2 FQGTGA. With 1 base clipped from V and 6 bases from J, the junction kept 24 bases outside the gene matches. CDR3 in amino acids: CASSLMPRWTAGASGSTNEQFF. CDR3 bases: TGTGCCAGCAGCTTAATGCCGCGCTGGACAGCCGGGGCTAGCGGGAGCACCAATGAGCAGTTCTTC.

This clonotype was counted at least ten times. This chain connects TRBV24-1 to TRBJ2-1; 12 bases align to TRBD2. The CDR3 extends over 15 amino acids. Germline V gene data show CDR1 as KGHDR and CDR2 as SFDVKD. V shed 4 bases and J 10 bases; nucleotides not matched to a gene: 7. This chain's CDR3 is CATSDQTSGSREQFF. The CDR3 bases are TGTGCCACCAGTGACCAGACTAGCGGGAGTAGGGAGCAGTTCTTC.

In its sample, this clonotype was seen a few times. The rearrangement joins TRBV20-1 to TRBJ2-3; 7 bases fit TRBD1. Germline trimming cut 5 bases from V and 7 bases from J; bases unmatched to any gene: 9. The CDR3 loop spans 13 amino acids. Germline V CDR1 and CDR2: DFQATT, SNEGSKA (reference sequence). CDR3 DNA: TGCAGTGCTTTCTCGACAGGGCATAATACGCAGTATTTT. Residues: CSAFSTGHNTQYF.

This clonotype came up a few times. The chain recombines TRBV10-2 with TRBJ2-1; 7 bases align to TRBD1. Germline trimming cut 7 bases from V and 3 bases from J; bases unmatched to any gene: 3. The CDR3 is made up of 13 amino acids. Per the germline V gene, CDR1 is WSHSY and CDR2 is SAAADI. The CDR3, as DNA: TGCGCCAGCAACAGGGGCCGCTACAATGAGCAGTTCTTC. Translating gives CASNRGRYNEQFF.

This chain uses TRBV5-1 with TRBJ2-3, with a weak D call TRBD1 (7 bases). Germline V CDR1 and CDR2: SGHRS, YFSETQ. The CDR3 spans 15 residues. The ends were cut back, 4 bases at V and 2 bases at J, with 14 bases in the middle. This CDR3 reads CASSTGDLDTDTQYF. DNA for the CDR3: TGCGCCAGCAGCACAGGGGACTTGGACACAGATACGCAGTATTTT.

J is TRBJ2-3 and V is TRBV11-3, with 9 bases identical to TRBD1. Germline CDR1 SGHNT, CDR2 YENEEA. This CDR3 spans 15 amino acids. Germline trimming cut 5 bases from V and 0 bases from J; bases unmatched to any gene: 3. In DNA form, the CDR3 reads TGTGCCAGCAGCCAAGGGACAGGGAGCACAGATACGCAGTATTTT. Translated, it gives CASSQGTGSTDTQYF.

This clonotype is judged medium-sized (0.01 to 0.1%). The rearrangement joins TRBV7-9 to TRBJ2-7; the match to TRBD2 covers 7 bases. Per the germline V gene, CDR1 is SEHNR and CDR2 is FQNEAQ (reference sequence). The ends lost 4 bases at V and 6 bases at J; junction bases unmatched: 15. The CDR3 has 16 amino acids. CDR3 DNA sequence: TGTGCCAGCAGCTCGGCCGGGGTAGCGGGCTCCCCCGAGCAGTACTTC. Translating gives CASSSAGVAGSPEQYF.

The chain carries TRBV12-3 or TRBV12-4 and TRBJ2-2, with 10 bases that match TRBD2. The CDR3 has 15 residues. V was pared by 7 bases and J by 6 bases, with 8 bases of the junction left unmatched. The CDR3 spells CASKVSGGAPGELFF. The DNA of the CDR3 is TGTGCCAGCAAAGTCAGCGGGGGGGCCCCCGGGGAGCTGTTTTTT.

The chain employs TRBV11-2 and TRBJ1-1; weak D call: TRBD1 (5 bases). The CDR3 is 16 residues long. Germline V CDR1 and CDR2: SGHAT, FQNNGV. V lost 3 bases and J lost 1, with 15 bases in between. For the CDR3, the DNA is TGTGCCAGCAGCTTCCGAAAAGGGGCGGGGAACACTGAAGCTTTCTTT. This encodes CASSFRKGAGNTEAFF.

The DNA of the CDR3 is TGCAGTGCCTCCAGACACCCCGGGACAGTCTCTTACGAGCAGTACTTC. It encodes CSASRHPGTVSYEQYF. The chain joins TRBV20-1 to TRBJ2-7; 7 positions match TRBD1. Germline V gene sequence: CDR1 DFQATT, CDR2 SNEGSKA (reference sequence). V shed 6 bases, J shed 4 bases, and the junction held 18 bases outside the gene matches. This CDR3 has 16 amino acids.

This rearrangement joins TRBV11-1 to TRBJ2-1; 8 nucleotides align to TRBD2. Germline V gene lookup returns CDR1 SGHAT and CDR2 FQDESV (reference sequence). V shed 5 bases, J shed 3 bases, and the junction held 6 bases outside the gene matches. This CDR3 comprises 15 residues. The CDR3 spells CASSPGRDLYNEQFF. The CDR3 DNA reads as TGTGCCAGCAGCCCCGGGAGGGACCTCTACAATGAGCAGTTCTTC.

As concerns this clonotype: The junction departs from the called germline gene at one end, perhaps through a read error. The chain couples TRBV23-1 to TRBJ2-7, with 8 bases aligning to TRBD2. TRBV23-1 is an ORF; its function is uncertain. This CDR3 has 16 residues. The CDR3, as DNA: TGCGCCAGCTGTCAAAAGAGCGGGGGTGTTCCCTACGAGCAGTACTTC. Amino acids: CASCQKSGGVPYEQYF.

This clonotype was seen many times. The chain joins TRBV20-1 to TRBJ2-3; TRBD2 is a possible D gene (8 bases). The CDR3 extends over 15 amino acids. CDR1 DFQATT and CDR2 SNEGSKA come from the germline V gene (reference sequence). Trimming shortened V by 0 bases and J by 8 bases, and 18 bases separated the two germline ends. The CDR3 reads CSAREGGGGKVTQYF. DNA for the CDR3: TGCAGTGCTAGAGAAGGGGGCGGGGGGAAGGTTACGCAGTATTTT.

V is TRBV29-1 and J is TRBJ2-5; 8 bases agree with TRBD2. The CDR3 runs to 12 residues. With V trimmed by 1 base and J by 5 bases, 0 bases remained unmatched. The germline V gene encodes CDR1 SQVTM and CDR2 ANQGSEA. The CDR3 coding sequence is TGCAGCGTTGAAGGCGGGGGGGAGACCCAGTACTTC. Residues: CSVEGGGETQYF. Filled out from reference TRBV29-1 and TRBJ2-5, the complete variable domain reads SAVISQKPSRDICQRGTSLTIQCQVDSQVTMMFWYRQQPGQSLTLIATANQGSEATYESGFVIDKFPISRPNLTFSTLTVSNMSPEDSSIYLCSVEGGGETQYFGPGTRLLVL.

In its sample, this clonotype was seen a few times. The V gene is TRBV12-3 or TRBV12-4, the J gene TRBJ1-5; D is possibly TRBD1 (6 bases). Trimming removed 5 bases at V and 1 base at J, with 15 bases between. This CDR3 contains 16 residues. The CDR3 is CASSTNRDGSNQPQHF. The CDR3, as DNA: TGTGCCAGCAGTACAAACAGGGATGGAAGCAATCAGCCCCAGCATTTT.

This clonotype was observed a few times. The V gene is TRBV10-1, the J gene TRBJ2-2; 10 bases are shared with TRBD1. The CDR3 extends over 15 amino acids. Trimming cost V 6 bases and J 7 bases; bases outside gene matches: 8. The germline V gene encodes CDR1 WNHNN and CDR2 SYGVQD (reference sequence). In DNA form, the CDR3 reads TGCGCCAGCAGGGCCGGGACAGGGGAAATCGGGGAGCTGTTTTTT. Translated, it gives CASRAGTGEIGELFF.

This clonotype was observed a handful of times. The rearrangement joins TRBV7-9 to TRBJ1-2; 9 positions match TRBD1. The V and J ends lost 4 bases and 7 bases, in that order; junction bases with no gene match: 10. Looked up from germline, CDR1 is SEHNR and CDR2 is FQNEAQ (reference sequence). CDR3 length: 15 amino acids. The CDR3 sequence is CASSYLGDRVVGYTF. As DNA, the CDR3 is TGTGCCAGCAGCTACTTAGGGGACAGGGTGGTTGGCTACACCTTC.

This clonotype turned up a few times. The gene calls are TRBV3-1 and TRBJ1-1; D perhaps matches TRBD1 (5 bases). Germline CDR1 and CDR2: LGHDT and YNNKEL (reference sequence). The CDR3 extends over 12 amino acids. Trimming removed 2 bases at V and 5 bases at J, with 6 bases between. CDR3 loop: CASSQRGTEAFF. Here the CDR3 DNA reads TGTGCCAGCAGCCAACGGGGGACTGAAGCTTTCTTT. Filled out from reference TRBV3-1 and TRBJ1-1, the complete variable domain reads DTAVSQTPKYLVTQMGNDKSIKCEQNLGHDTMYWYKQDSKKFLKIMFSYNNKELIINETVPNRFSPKSPDKAHLNLHINSLELGDSAVYFCASSQRGTEAFFGQGTRLTVV.

V and J are TRBV5-1 and TRBJ1-2, with D hard to call. V dropped 2 bases and J dropped 3 bases, with 17 bases sitting between them. CDR1 is SGHRS and CDR2 is YFSETQ in the germline V gene. The CDR3 runs to 16 residues. The chain's CDR3 is CASSFTSLPLDYGYTF. Here the CDR3 DNA reads TGCGCCAGCAGCTTTACCAGCCTTCCGCTAGACTATGGCTACACCTTC.

At least ten counts were recorded for this clonotype. A read error may account for a junction end that differs from germline. J is TRBJ1-5 and V is TRBV15; a possible D gene is TRBD1 (5 bases). The CDR3 covers 15 residues. The germline gives CDR1 LNHNV, CDR2 YYDKDF (reference sequence). CDR3 DNA: TGTGCCCCCAGGACGGGGCTGGGTAGCAATCAGCCCCAGCATTTT. It is translated as CAPRTGLGSNQPQHF.